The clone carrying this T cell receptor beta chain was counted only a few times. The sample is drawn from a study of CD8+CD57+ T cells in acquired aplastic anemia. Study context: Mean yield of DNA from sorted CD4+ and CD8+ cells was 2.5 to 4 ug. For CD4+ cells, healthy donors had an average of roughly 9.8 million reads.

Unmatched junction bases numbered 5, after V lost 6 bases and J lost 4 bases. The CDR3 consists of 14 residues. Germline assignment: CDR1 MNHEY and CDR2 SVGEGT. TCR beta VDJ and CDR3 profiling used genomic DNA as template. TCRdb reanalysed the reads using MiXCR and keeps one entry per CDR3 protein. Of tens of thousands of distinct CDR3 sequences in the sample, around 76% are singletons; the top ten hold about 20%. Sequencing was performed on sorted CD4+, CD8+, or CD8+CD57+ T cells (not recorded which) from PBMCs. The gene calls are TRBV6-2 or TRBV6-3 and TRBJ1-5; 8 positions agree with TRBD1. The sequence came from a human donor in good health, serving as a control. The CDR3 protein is CASSLGQANQPQHF. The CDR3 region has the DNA TGTGCCAGCAGCCTGGGACAGGCTAATCAGCCCCAGCATTTT.